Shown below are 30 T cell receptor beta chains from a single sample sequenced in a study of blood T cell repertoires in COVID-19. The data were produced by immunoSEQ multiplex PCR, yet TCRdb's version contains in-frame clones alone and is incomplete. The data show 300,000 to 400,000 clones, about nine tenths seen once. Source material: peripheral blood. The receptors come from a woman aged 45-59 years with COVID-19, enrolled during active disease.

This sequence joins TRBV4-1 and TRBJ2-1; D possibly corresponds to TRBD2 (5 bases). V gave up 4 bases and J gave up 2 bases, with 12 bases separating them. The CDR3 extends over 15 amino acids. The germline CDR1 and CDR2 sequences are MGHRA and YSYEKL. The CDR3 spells CASSLAAGPYNEQFF. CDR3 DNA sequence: TGCGCCAGCAGCCTCGCGGCGGGTCCCTACAATGAGCAGTTCTTC.

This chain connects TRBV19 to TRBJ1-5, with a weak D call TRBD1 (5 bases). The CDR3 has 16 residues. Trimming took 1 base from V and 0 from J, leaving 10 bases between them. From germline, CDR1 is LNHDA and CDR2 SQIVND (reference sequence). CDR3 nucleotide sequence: TGTGCCAGTAGTATAGCGGGGGTGTATAGCAATCAGCCCCAGCATTTT. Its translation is CASSIAGVYSNQPQHF.

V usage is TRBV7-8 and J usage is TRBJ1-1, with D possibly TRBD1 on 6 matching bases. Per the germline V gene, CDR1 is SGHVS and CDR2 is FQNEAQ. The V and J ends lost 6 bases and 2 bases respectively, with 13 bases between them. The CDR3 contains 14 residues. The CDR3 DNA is TGTGCCAGCAGACCCGGGACAAAAAACACTGAAGCTTTCTTT. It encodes CASRPGTKNTEAFF.

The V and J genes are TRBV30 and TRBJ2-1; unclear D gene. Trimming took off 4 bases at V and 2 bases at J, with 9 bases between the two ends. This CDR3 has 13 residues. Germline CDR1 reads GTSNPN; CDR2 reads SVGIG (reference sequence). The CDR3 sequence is CAWTETPYNEQFF. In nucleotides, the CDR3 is TGTGCCTGGACAGAGACACCCTACAATGAGCAGTTCTTC.

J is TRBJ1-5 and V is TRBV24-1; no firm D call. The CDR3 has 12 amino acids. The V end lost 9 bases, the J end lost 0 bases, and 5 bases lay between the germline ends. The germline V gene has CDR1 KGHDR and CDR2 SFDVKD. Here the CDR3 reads CATGDSNQPQHF. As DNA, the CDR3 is TGTGCCACCGGAGATAGCAATCAGCCCCAGCATTTT.

CDR3 sequence reads: CASSLGLRGTEAFF. In DNA form, the CDR3 reads TGTGCCAGCAGCTTAGGCCTTAGGGGGACTGAAGCTTTCTTT. The V gene is TRBV13, the J gene TRBJ1-1, with D maybe TRBD1 (6 bases). The CDR3 sequence is 14 residues long. V lost 0 bases to trimming and J lost 5 bases, with 10 bases between them. Germline V CDR1 and CDR2: PRHDT, FYEKMQ (reference sequence).

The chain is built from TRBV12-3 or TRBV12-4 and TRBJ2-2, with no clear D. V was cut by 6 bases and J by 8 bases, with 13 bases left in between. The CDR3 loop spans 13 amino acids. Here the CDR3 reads CASRWRGTGELFF. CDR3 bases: TGTGCCAGCAGGTGGAGAGGAACGGGGGAGCTGTTTTTT.

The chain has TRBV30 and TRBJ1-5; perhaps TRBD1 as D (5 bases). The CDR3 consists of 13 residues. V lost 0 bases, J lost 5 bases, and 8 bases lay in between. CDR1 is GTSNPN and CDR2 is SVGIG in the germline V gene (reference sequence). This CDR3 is CAWSVQVHQPQHF. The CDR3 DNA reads TGTGCCTGGAGTGTACAGGTCCATCAGCCCCAGCATTTT.

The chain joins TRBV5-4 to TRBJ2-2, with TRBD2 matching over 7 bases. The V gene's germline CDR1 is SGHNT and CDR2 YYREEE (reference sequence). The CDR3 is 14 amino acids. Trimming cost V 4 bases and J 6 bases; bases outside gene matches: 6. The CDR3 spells CASSKGTNPGELFF. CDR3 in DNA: TGTGCCAGCAGCAAGGGGACTAACCCCGGGGAGCTGTTTTTT.

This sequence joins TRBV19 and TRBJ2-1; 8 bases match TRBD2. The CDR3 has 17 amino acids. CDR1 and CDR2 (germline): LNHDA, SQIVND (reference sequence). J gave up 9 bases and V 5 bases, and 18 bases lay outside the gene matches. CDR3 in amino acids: CASSAPPERERGGEQFF. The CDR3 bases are TGTGCCAGTAGTGCCCCCCCTGAGCGGGAGAGGGGGGGTGAGCAGTTCTTC.

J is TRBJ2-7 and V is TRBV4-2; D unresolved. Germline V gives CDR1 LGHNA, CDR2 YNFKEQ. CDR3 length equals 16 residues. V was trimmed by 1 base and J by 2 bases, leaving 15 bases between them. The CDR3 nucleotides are TGTGCCAGCAGCCAAGCCCCCTCCCCACTAACCTACGAGCAGTACTTC. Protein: CASSQAPSPLTYEQYF.

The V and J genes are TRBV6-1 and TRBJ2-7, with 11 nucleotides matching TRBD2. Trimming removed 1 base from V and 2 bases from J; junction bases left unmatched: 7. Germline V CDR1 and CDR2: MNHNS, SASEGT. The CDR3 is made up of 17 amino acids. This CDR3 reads CASSEGRLAGFTYEQYF. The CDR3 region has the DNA TGTGCCAGCAGTGAAGGGAGACTAGCGGGATTTACCTACGAGCAGTACTTC.

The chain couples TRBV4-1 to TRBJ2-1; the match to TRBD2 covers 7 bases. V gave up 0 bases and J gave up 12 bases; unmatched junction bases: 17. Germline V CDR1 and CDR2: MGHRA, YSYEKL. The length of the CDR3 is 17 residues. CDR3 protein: CASSQDATREPPGGQFF. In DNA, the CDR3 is TGCGCCAGCAGCCAAGACGCTACGCGGGAGCCACCCGGAGGGCAGTTCTTC.

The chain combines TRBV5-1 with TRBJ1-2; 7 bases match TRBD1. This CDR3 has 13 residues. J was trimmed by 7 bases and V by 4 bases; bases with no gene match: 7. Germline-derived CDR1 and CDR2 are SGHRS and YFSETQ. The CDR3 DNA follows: TGCGCCAGCAGCACTGGGACAGTTTCTGGCTACACCTTC. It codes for CASSTGTVSGYTF.

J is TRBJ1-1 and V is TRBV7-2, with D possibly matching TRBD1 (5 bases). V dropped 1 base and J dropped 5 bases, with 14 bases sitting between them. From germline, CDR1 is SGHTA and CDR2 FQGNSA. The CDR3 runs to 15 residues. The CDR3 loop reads CASSLDQGRETEAFF. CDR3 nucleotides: TGTGCCAGCAGCTTAGATCAGGGAAGGGAAACTGAAGCTTTCTTT.

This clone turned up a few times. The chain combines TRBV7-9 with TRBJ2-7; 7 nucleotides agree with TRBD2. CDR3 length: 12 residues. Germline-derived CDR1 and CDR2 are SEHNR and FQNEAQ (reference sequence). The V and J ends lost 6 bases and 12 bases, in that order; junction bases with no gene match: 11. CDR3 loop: CASSLTGGSSYF. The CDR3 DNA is TGTGCCAGCAGTCTGACTGGCGGGAGCTCGTACTTC.

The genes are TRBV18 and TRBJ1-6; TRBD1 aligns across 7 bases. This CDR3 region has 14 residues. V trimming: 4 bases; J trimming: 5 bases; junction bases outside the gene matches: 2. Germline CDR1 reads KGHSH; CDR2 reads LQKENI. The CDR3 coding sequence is TGTGCCAGCTCACGGGACAGCAATAATTCACCCCTCCACTTT. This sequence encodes CASSRDSNNSPLHF.

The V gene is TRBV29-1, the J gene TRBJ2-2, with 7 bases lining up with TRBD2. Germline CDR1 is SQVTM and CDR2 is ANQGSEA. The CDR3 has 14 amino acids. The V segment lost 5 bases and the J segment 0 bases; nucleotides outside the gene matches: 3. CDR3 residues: CSVLTSSNTGELFF. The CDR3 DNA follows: TGCAGCGTTCTGACTAGCTCGAACACCGGGGAGCTGTTTTTT.

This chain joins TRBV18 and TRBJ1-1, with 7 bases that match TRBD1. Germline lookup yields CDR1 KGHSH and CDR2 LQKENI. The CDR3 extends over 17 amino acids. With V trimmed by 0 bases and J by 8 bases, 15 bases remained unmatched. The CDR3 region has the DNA TGTGCCAGCTCACCACCGCGGGGTCCGGGACAGACACCCGAAGCTTTCTTT. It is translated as CASSPPRGPGQTPEAFF.

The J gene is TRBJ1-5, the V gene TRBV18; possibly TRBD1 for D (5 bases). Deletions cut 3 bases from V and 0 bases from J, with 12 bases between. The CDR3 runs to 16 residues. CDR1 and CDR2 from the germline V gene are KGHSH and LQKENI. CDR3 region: CASSPRRVDSNQPQHF. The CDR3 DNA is TGTGCCAGCTCACCCCGCAGGGTGGATAGCAATCAGCCCCAGCATTTT.

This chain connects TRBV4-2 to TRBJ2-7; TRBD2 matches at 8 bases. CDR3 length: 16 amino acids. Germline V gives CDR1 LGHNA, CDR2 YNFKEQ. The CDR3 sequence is CTPSVSGIPRPYEQYF. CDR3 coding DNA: TGTACCCCAAGCGTTAGCGGGATTCCCCGGCCCTACGAGCAGTACTTC.

The CDR3 DNA reads as TGTGCCTGGAGTGTAGGGGAAGGCTACGAGCAGTACTTC. It codes for CAWSVGEGYEQYF. J is TRBJ2-7 and V is TRBV30; D perhaps matches TRBD1 (5 bases). CDR3 length: 13 amino acids. Trimming shortened V by 0 bases and J by 3 bases, and 9 bases separated the two germline ends. CDR1 and CDR2 from the germline V gene are GTSNPN and SVGIG (reference sequence).

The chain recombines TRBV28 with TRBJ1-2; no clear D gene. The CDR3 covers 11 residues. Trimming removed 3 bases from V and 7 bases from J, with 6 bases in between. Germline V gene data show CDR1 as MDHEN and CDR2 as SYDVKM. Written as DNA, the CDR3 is TGTGCCAGCAGTTTCGGTCCTGGCTACACCTTC. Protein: CASSFGPGYTF.

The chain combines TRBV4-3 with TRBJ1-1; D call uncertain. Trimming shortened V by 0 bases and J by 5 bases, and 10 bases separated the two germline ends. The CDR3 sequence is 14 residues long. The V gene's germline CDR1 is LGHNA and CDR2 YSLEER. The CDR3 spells CASSQDFTETEAFF. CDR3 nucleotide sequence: TGCGCCAGCAGCCAAGATTTTACCGAGACTGAAGCTTTCTTT.

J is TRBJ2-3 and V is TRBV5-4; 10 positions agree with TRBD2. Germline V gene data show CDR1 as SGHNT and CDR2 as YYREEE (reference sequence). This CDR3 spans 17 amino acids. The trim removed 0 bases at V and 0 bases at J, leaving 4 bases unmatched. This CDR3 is CASSLVALAGSTDTQYF. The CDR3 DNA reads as TGTGCCAGCAGCTTGGTCGCACTAGCGGGGAGCACAGATACGCAGTATTTT.

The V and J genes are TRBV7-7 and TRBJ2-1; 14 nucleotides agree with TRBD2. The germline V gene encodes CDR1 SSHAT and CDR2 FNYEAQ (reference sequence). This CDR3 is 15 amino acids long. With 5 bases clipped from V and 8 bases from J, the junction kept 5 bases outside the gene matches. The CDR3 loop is CASSPGTSGSDEQFF. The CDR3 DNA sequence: TGTGCCAGCAGCCCTGGGACTAGCGGGAGCGATGAGCAGTTCTTC.

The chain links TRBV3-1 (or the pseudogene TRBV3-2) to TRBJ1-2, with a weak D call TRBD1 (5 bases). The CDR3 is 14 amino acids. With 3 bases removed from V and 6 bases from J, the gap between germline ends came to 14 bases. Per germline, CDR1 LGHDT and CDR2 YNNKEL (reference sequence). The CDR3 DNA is TGTGCCAGCAGCCACCTGTTGGGGGGGAATGGCTACACCTTC. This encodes CASSHLLGGNGYTF.

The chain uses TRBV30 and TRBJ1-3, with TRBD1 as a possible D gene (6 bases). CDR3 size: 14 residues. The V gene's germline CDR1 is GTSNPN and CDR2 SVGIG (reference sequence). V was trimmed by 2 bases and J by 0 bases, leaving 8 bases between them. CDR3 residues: CAWSLQGSGNTIYF. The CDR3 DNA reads TGTGCCTGGAGTTTACAGGGCTCTGGAAACACCATATATTTT.

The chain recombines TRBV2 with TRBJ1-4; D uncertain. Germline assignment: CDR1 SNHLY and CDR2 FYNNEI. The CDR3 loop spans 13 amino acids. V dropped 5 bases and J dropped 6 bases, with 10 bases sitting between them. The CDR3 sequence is CASSTRVDEKLFF. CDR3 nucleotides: TGTGCCAGCAGTACGAGGGTAGATGAAAAACTGTTTTTT. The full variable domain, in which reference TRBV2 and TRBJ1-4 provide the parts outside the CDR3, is EPEVTQTPSHQVTQMGQEVILRCVPISNHLYFYWYRQILGQKVEFLVSFYNNEISEKSEIFDDQFSVERPDGSNFTLKIRSTKLEDSAMYFCASSTRVDEKLFFGSGTQLSVL.

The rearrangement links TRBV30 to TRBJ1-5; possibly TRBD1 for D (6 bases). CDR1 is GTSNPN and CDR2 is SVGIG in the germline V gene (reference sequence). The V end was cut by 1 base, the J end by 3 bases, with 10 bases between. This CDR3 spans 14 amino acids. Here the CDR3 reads CAWSGDILNQPQHF. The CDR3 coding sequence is TGTGCCTGGAGTGGGGACATCCTCAATCAGCCCCAGCATTTT.